This T cell receptor (beta chain) was sequenced during a study of blood T cell repertoires in COVID-19. Across the whole study: Sites across the United States, Italy and Spain contributed samples from acute and convalescent COVID-19.

The CDR3 is 12 amino acids. The germline V gene encodes CDR1 SGHRS and CDR2 YFSETQ. V dropped 3 bases and J dropped 5 bases, with 9 bases sitting between them. In the original analysis: The assay estimated nucleated cells by amplifying reference gene primers. This table comes from immunoSEQ multiplex PCR, and its TCRdb copy is limited to in-frame clones, with some not included. V and J calls and clone size are copied from that table; D and trimming were computed from the DNA. The profile shows 200,000 or so clones, just under 85% of them singletons. The sequence was collected from a human donor with acute or convalescent COVID-19. The donor label of this sample is uncertain. Material for sequencing was peripheral blood. The chain couples TRBV5-1 to TRBJ2-7, with D perhaps matching TRBD2 (5 bases). This CDR3 reads CASSSTSDEQYF. The CDR3 DNA reads TGCGCCAGCAGCTCCACTAGTGACGAGCAGTACTTC.